Reported below is one TCR beta chain. Its specificity is not known. The authors sequenced patients whose flow cytometry had shown CD8+CD57+ cell expansion. As a group, the patients uniformly had severe acquired aplastic anemia. The entry originates in a study of CD8+CD57+ T cells in acquired aplastic anemia. Study at large: The sorted CD4+ and CD8+ cells yielded an average approximately 3.2 ug of DNA. Study-wide points: About 29 shared CD8+ CDR3s appeared highly expressed within patients' immunodominant clones.

Germline CDR1 DFQATT, CDR2 SNEGSKA (reference sequence). V lost 3 bases and J lost 3; bases outside the gene matches: 14. The length of the CDR3 is 16 residues. Profiles of TCR beta VDJ and CDR3 were generated from a genomic DNA template. TCRdb called the reads again in MiXCR, with one record for every CDR3 protein. The sample contains roughly 500,000 distinct CDR3 sequences, more than 25% of which appear only once. The source is a human donor with aplastic anemia. Source material: sorted CD4+, CD8+, or CD8+CD57+ T cells (not recorded which) from PBMCs. J is TRBJ2-7 and V is TRBV20-1; 7 bases align to TRBD1. The CDR3 is CSASDRKTGISYEQYF. CDR3 bases: TGCAGTGCTAGTGACCGCAAGACAGGGATTAGCTACGAGCAGTACTTC.